A single T cell receptor (beta chain) is shown here with its context. There are many counts of this clonotype. The antigen this receptor binds is unknown. One base away there is no much larger clone; base qualities are not given. The data derive from a study of T cells in Graves' hyperthyroidism and ophthalmopathy (dated by TCRdb to between 2019 and 2020). At the level of the whole study: Peripheral blood samples were taken at the time of initial diagnosis, prior to any treatment. To identify distinguishing TCR V-J signatures, a discovery cohort of 95 to 100 patients was used, comprising 40 to 45 with Graves' ophthalmopathy and approximately 58 with stable Graves' hyperthyroidism. Thyroid tissue and blood T-cell repertoires from six Graves' hyperthyroidism patients were also compared in the study. After sampling, hyperthyroidism patients received methimazole starting at 30 mg daily, and ophthalmopathy patients received high-dose intravenous methylprednisolone. Prospective prediction of ophthalmopathy was tested in an independent validation cohort of 18 to 20 hyperthyroidism patients and 15 to 17 patients who later progressed to ophthalmopathy. The roughly 91 discovery patients were randomly divided into training and test sets at a 7:3 ratio. The paper describes TCR Vbeta CDR3 sequencing of 130 to 150 peripheral blood samples, made up of 43 ophthalmopathy patients, 70 to 75 hyperthyroidism patients and 17 progressor patients. Here is what the overall study found, with its caveats: A 13 V-J signature model separated ophthalmopathy from stable hyperthyroidism, with approximately 86% sensitivity and approximately 81% specificity in cross-validation and 80%/75% in testing. Most expanded thyroid clonotypes (frequency above 0.001) were also found in blood, which suggests that blood repertoires may mirror thyroid immune responses. During validation, the model predicted progression to ophthalmopathy a median of about 6.5 months ahead of onset, with just under 71% sensitivity and 72% to 80% specificity. No statistical method was used to fix the sample size in advance, and group allocation was not hidden from the investigators.

The TCR beta CDR3 regions were amplified from the RNA transcripts. A first-round RT-PCR of the TCR CDR3 used the HTBI primer set with the Qiagen OneStep RT-PCR kit. The libraries were constructed in a second round of multiplex PCR and then size-selected and purified. Libraries were sequenced paired-end with 100 bp reads on an Illumina HiSeq2000. Turning to the authors' computational methods: SOAPnuke was used to process the raw data, with reads discarded if the reads contained adapters or uncalled bases, had a mean Phred below 15, or lacked an exact constant-primer or identifier match. COPE v1.2.5 was used to merge the high-quality paired reads, and each unique nucleotide sequence was defined as a clonotype. MiTCR v1.1 was used to align clonotypes to the IMGT TRBV, TRBD and TRBJ reference segments. The analysis was restricted to V-J combinations with a frequency above 0.0001, which together covered 99% to 99.2% of the repertoires. A TCS score was defined as the ratio between F50 (clonal expansion) and ExV (chaos), using BLOSUM62-based TCRdist between CDR3 peptides within each V-J. Welch's t-statistics and random forest reduced just over 500 V-J features to 13, which were used in a naive Bayes classifier (R e1071). TCRdb reanalyzed the raw reads on its own, using fastp at Q25 for trimming and MiXCR for clone calling, and kept in-frame beta chains. Every CDR3 protein is listed once, alongside the most common genes and DNA of its rows. The V and J calls shown here were made by TCRdb, not taken from the authors' results. The sample table lists more than 650,000 distinct CDR3 sequences, less than 15% of them with a count of one. The biggest ten clones account for roughly 10% of the sample.

Graves' hyperthyroidism was defined as stable when no progression to ophthalmopathy occurred over 18 months of follow-up. Hyperthyroidism patients were newly diagnosed, with disease duration under 2 months, and aged 18 to 65 years. Patients with uncontrolled infections, other autoimmune diseases, pregnancy or lactation were excluded. Clinical symptoms, serum thyroxine and TRAb, thyroid ultrasound, and orbital computed tomography formed the basis for the diagnoses. PBMCs were isolated from 10 ml of fresh peripheral blood by Ficoll-Paque density gradient centrifugation. Total RNA was extracted with Trizol reagent, and quality was checked on an Agilent 2100 Bioanalyzer. The germline V gene encodes CDR1 KGHSH and CDR2 LQKENI. The germline V and J ends show losses of 4 bases and 1 base respectively, and no gene match explains 8 bases of the junction. Including the terminal cysteine and phenylalanine, the CDR3 comprises 17 residues. Only CDR3 DNA remains: 51 bases, in frame from the first base.

This receptor chain uses TRBV18 and TRBJ1-1; TRBD1 aligns with 11 central bases. This clonotype was sampled from a woman between 18 and 29 years old with Graves' hyperthyroidism. Sequencing was done on a sample of blood. In nucleotide form, the sequence is TGTGCCAGCTCACTGAACGTCGGACAGGGGGCGAACACTGAAGCTTTCTTT. It translates to CASSLNVGQGANTEAFF.